These 2 T cell receptor beta chains were all obtained from the same sample, sequenced in a study of cytomegalovirus exposure and HLA in healthy donors. PCR was performed using 60 Vbeta and 13 Jbeta primers. Assay: immunoSEQ multiplex PCR; the TCRdb copy retains only in-frame clones and omits some. The table has about 56,000 clones, about 80% seen once. Sequenced sample: PBMCs. These receptors came from a man between 35 and 55 years old in good health and CMV-seronegative.

The rearrangement links TRBV1 to TRBJ2-2; TRBD2 was called by the table and not checked on the DNA. TRBV1 is flagged as a pseudogene. This CDR3 has 20 amino acids. The CDR3 DNA follows: TGCACCAGCAGCCAAGATTGCGCGGGGGGGCAATTAGCGAACACCGGGGAGCTGTTTTTT. This gives the protein CTSSQDCAGGQLANTGELFF.

CDR3 DNA: TGTGCCAGCACCAGCAACAGGGGTTACAACGAGCAGTACGTC. Encoded protein: CASTSNRGYNEQYV. The chain is built from TRBV28 and TRBJ2-7; 7 bases align to TRBD1. Unmatched junction bases numbered 11, after V lost 7 bases and J lost 5 bases. The CDR3 loop spans 14 amino acids. Germline V CDR1 and CDR2: MDHEN, SYDVKM.